These 11 T cell receptor beta chains share one sample of origin, sequenced in a study of Graves' ophthalmopathy and Graves' hyperthyroidism. Scientists amplified the TCR beta CDR3 regions from RNA transcripts. RT-PCR with HTBI primers came first, then second-round multiplex PCR. TCRdb recomputed calls from the multiplex PCR reads with MiXCR, one row per CDR3 protein. The profile shows some 150,000 distinct CDR3 sequences, 35% to 50% of them singletons. Sequenced material: peripheral blood. The source is a man aged 25 to 45 with Graves' ophthalmopathy.

This clonotype was recorded a few times. The chain is built from TRBV2 and TRBJ1-3, with D uncertain. Trimming took 10 bases from V and 0 from J, leaving 13 bases between them. This CDR3 is built from 14 residues. Germline V gene sequence: CDR1 SNHLY, CDR2 FYNNEI. This CDR3 is CATSGSISGNTIYF. CDR3 nucleotide sequence: TGTGCCACTTCGGGGTCGATCTCTGGAAACACCATATATTTT.

In its sample, this clonotype was seen many times. The chain recombines TRBV6-2 or TRBV6-3 with TRBJ1-1; no clear D. The germline V gene encodes CDR1 MNHEY and CDR2 SVGEGT. The V end was cut by 0 bases, the J end by 1 base, with 12 bases between. This CDR3 has 16 residues. CDR3 sequence reads: CASSYSRRRPNTEAFF. CDR3 in DNA: TGTGCCAGCAGTTACTCTCGCCGACGTCCGAACACTGAAGCTTTCTTT.

This clonotype has at least ten counts. The V and J genes are TRBV19 and TRBJ1-1; 11 positions match TRBD1. V shed 3 bases and J 7 bases; nucleotides not matched to a gene: 7. CDR3 length: 15 amino acids. Germline V gene lookup returns CDR1 LNHDA and CDR2 SQIVND (reference sequence). CDR3: CASSIRTGGGGEAFF. For the CDR3, the DNA is TGTGCCAGTAGTATCCGGACAGGGGGCGGCGGTGAAGCTTTCTTT.

This clonotype appeared many times. This chain joins TRBV28 and TRBJ1-2; the D gene is possibly TRBD1 (6 bases). The length of the CDR3 is 12 residues. Germline V gene sequence: CDR1 MDHEN, CDR2 SYDVKM. Trimming removed 7 bases from V and 8 bases from J, with 14 bases in between. In nucleotides, the CDR3 is TGTGCCAGCAATTCGGGGGCGCGAGGCTACACCTTC. Protein product: CASNSGARGYTF.

This clonotype was recorded at least ten times. The V call is TRBV20-1, the J call TRBJ2-2; TRBD1 might be the D (6 bases). Germline V gene data show CDR1 as DFQATT and CDR2 as SNEGSKA (reference sequence). The CDR3 is 13 residues long. V was pared by 6 bases and J by 7 bases, with 15 bases between. The CDR3 DNA follows: TGCAGTGCGTCACAGGGATGGGACGGGGAGCTGTTTTTT. Amino acids: CSASQGWDGELFF.

The rearrangement joins TRBV19 to TRBJ2-2; 7 nucleotides line up with TRBD1. CDR3 length equals 18 residues. Germline-derived CDR1 and CDR2 are LNHDA and SQIVND (reference sequence). The V gene end was trimmed by 0 bases and the J gene end by 3 bases; junction bases not matched to a gene: 10. The CDR3 is CASSIDHLRGRYTGELFF. DNA for the CDR3: TGTGCCAGTAGTATAGATCATCTGAGGGGGCGTTACACCGGGGAGCTGTTTTTT.

This clonotype was counted at least ten times. This sequence joins TRBV7-2 and TRBJ1-5; perhaps TRBD1 as D (5 bases). The length of the CDR3 is 14 residues. Trimming pared 6 bases from V and 4 bases from J, leaving 13 bases between. Germline V gives CDR1 SGHTA, CDR2 FQGNSA. The CDR3 reads CASSQTGGNQPQHF. Written as DNA, the CDR3 is TGTGCCAGCAGTCAAACCGGGGGGAATCAGCCCCAGCATTTT.

The chain employs TRBV6-2 or TRBV6-3 and TRBJ2-7; perhaps TRBD1 as D (5 bases). The CDR3 covers 13 residues. The V end was cut by 7 bases, the J end by 2 bases, with 12 bases between. Per the germline V gene, CDR1 is MNHEY and CDR2 is SVGEGT. The DNA of the CDR3 is TGTGCCAGCACTCAAGGGGCCGCCTACGAGCAGTACTTC. Translation: CASTQGAAYEQYF.

In this sample, this clonotype turned up many times. The gene calls are TRBV6-2 or TRBV6-3 and TRBJ2-7, with 7 bases aligning to TRBD1. Germline trimming cut 0 bases from V and 2 bases from J; bases unmatched to any gene: 4. This CDR3 has 15 amino acids. The V gene's germline CDR1 is MNHEY and CDR2 SVGEGT. The CDR3 DNA is TGTGCCAGCAGTTACTCGACAGGGAAAGCCTACGAGCAGTACTTC. This translates into CASSYSTGKAYEQYF.

This clonotype was observed at least ten times. This chain joins TRBV7-8 and TRBJ1-1; 9 bases line up with TRBD1. Germline CDR1 SGHVS, CDR2 FQNEAQ. V trimming: 5 bases; J trimming: 3 bases; junction bases outside the gene matches: 10. CDR3 length equals 16 residues. This CDR3 is CASSRDRERAYTEAFF. In DNA, the CDR3 is TGTGCCAGCAGCCGGGACAGGGAAAGGGCGTACACTGAAGCTTTCTTT.

Many counts were recorded for this clonotype. The junction departs from germline at one end; a sequencing error may be responsible. V usage is TRBV7-7 and J usage is TRBJ2-2; 12 bases are shared with TRBD2. Germline V CDR1 and CDR2: SSHAT, FNYEAQ (reference sequence). The CDR3 loop spans 15 amino acids. This chain's CDR3 is CASSLGTSGTGELFF. In DNA, the CDR3 is TGTGCTAGCAGCTTAGGGACTAGCGGGACCGGGGAGCTGTTTTTT.